This T cell receptor beta chain was sequenced in a study of blood T cell repertoires in COVID-19. Overall study context: There were acute and convalescent COVID-19 samples, and they came from the United States, Italy and Spain. From T cells, B-cell-depleted T cells, or PBMCs came the material, which was cDNA or gDNA.

V was shortened by 8 bases and J by 3 bases, with 19 bases between the two germline ends. Germline CDR1 reads MNHNS; CDR2 reads SASEGT. The CDR3 covers 15 residues. Authors' processing steps: Amplification of reference gene primers was used by the study to estimate nucleated cell counts. Only in-frame clones appear in the TCRdb table, and some are missing; sequencing was by immunoSEQ multiplex PCR. Clone size and V and J calls were adopted from that table, with D and trimming inferred from the DNA. The sample has about 150,000 clones, around four fifths seen once. The sequenced sample consisted of peripheral blood. The rearrangement uses TRBV6-1 and TRBJ1-1, with D possibly being TRBD1 (6 bases). The sequence derives from a man between 70 and 80 years old with acute or convalescent COVID-19. The CDR3 DNA reads TGTGCCAGCGCCGACAGGACCTTCAAGGACACTGAAGCTTTCTTT. Translated: CASADRTFKDTEAFF.